This T cell receptor beta chain was sequenced during a study of T cell repertoires in cytomegalovirus infection. This clonotype was detected a few times. What it binds is not known. This CDR3 has 16 amino acids. The V gene's germline CDR1 is SEHNR and CDR2 FQNEAQ (reference sequence). Trimming stripped 7 bases from V and 2 bases from J, with 15 bases between. A single record per CDR3 protein comes from TCRdb applying MiXCR to the reads. The sample shows nearly 700,000 distinct CDR3 sequences, around a third of them seen only once. The sample consisted of cultured PBMCs, taken from culture after CMV antigen stimulation. This sequence joins TRBV7-9 and TRBJ2-6; no clear D. This receptor was obtained from a human donor in good health (CMV status not recorded). Some clones in this sample may be carry-over from other donors' samples. CDR3 DNA: TGTGCCAGCAACAGACCTGGGTTGGCTGGGGCCAACGTCCTGACTTTC. Its protein is CASNRPGLAGANVLTF.